Following are 24 T cell receptor beta chains from one sample sequenced in a study of T cells in Graves' hyperthyroidism and ophthalmopathy. Amplification of TCR beta CDR3 regions was performed using RNA transcripts as template. A set of HTBI primers served as the primers for a first-round RT-PCR of the TCR CDR3. TCRdb re-called the multiplex PCR reads through MiXCR, storing one row per CDR3 protein. The data show 250,000 to 300,000 distinct CDR3 sequences, with approximately 15% seen just once and 7% to 9.5% held by the top ten. Specimen: blood. The source is a middle-aged woman with Graves' hyperthyroidism.

This clonotype was seen ten or more times. This chain links TRBV28 with TRBJ1-1; no reliable D call. CDR3 length: 13 residues. Looked up from germline, CDR1 is MDHEN and CDR2 is SYDVKM. Trimming cost V 2 bases and J 4 bases, with 8 bases left between them. The CDR3 bases are TGTGCCAGCAGTTTACGGGAAGGCACTGAAGCTTTCTTT. Translating it yields CASSLREGTEAFF.

At least ten counts were recorded for this clonotype. The J gene is TRBJ1-1, the V gene TRBV7-2, with 7 bases that match TRBD1. The CDR3 spans 16 residues. The V gene end was trimmed by 5 bases and the J gene end by 4 bases; junction bases not matched to a gene: 13. Germline V CDR1 and CDR2: SGHTA, FQGNSA. Written as DNA, the CDR3 is TGTGCCAGCAGCCCGATGACAGGGCTACTACTCACTGAAGCTTTCTTT. This gives the protein CASSPMTGLLLTEAFF. The whole variable domain, filled in from reference TRBV7-2 and TRBJ1-1, reads GAGVSQSPSNKVTEKGKDVELRCDPISGHTALYWYRQSLGQGLEFLIYFQGNSAPDKSGLPSDRFSAERTGGSVSTLTIQRTQQEDSAVYLCASSPMTGLLLTEAFFGQGTRLTVV.

The chain recombines TRBV20-1 with TRBJ2-2; 9 nucleotides agree with TRBD2. The V and J ends lost 5 bases and 8 bases, in that order; junction bases with no gene match: 12. This CDR3 has 15 residues. The germline gives CDR1 DFQATT, CDR2 SNEGSKA (reference sequence). CDR3 sequence reads: CSAQRPSGVKGELFF. The CDR3 coding sequence is TGCAGTGCTCAGCGGCCTAGCGGGGTGAAAGGGGAGCTGTTTTTT.

This clonotype was seen only a few times. The chain links TRBV28 to TRBJ2-3; 10 bases line up with TRBD2. The V gene end was trimmed by 5 bases and the J gene end by 5 bases; junction bases not matched to a gene: 13. Germline V gives CDR1 MDHEN, CDR2 SYDVKM. The CDR3 is 17 residues long. CDR3 bases: TGTGCCAGCAGTCCACCTACCGGGACTAGCGTGGGAGATACGCAGTATTTT. This translates into CASSPPTGTSVGDTQYF.

Ten or more counts support this clonotype. This sequence joins TRBV2 and TRBJ2-2; the D is unclear. The CDR3 has 15 amino acids. Trimming stripped 9 bases from V and 4 bases from J, with 18 bases between. The germline V gene has CDR1 SNHLY and CDR2 FYNNEI. CDR3 in DNA: TGTGCCAGATCGGACCCTCGAACCGGCACCGGGGAGCTGTTTTTT. This encodes CARSDPRTGTGELFF.

This chain uses TRBV5-1 with TRBJ2-7, with 8 positions matching TRBD1. Germline V gene sequence: CDR1 SGHRS, CDR2 YFSETQ. CDR3 length: 16 residues. Unmatched junction bases numbered 10, after V lost 5 bases and J lost 0 bases. The CDR3 DNA is TGCGCCAGCAGATTCTCCGGGACAGGAGGCTCCTACGAGCAGTACTTC. Protein: CASRFSGTGGSYEQYF.

This clonotype occurred many times. The chain joins TRBV2 to TRBJ2-7, with TRBD2 identical over 9 bases. Trimming took 3 bases from V and 0 from J; bases not matched to a gene: 9. The germline CDR1 and CDR2 sequences are SNHLY and FYNNEI. The CDR3 extends over 17 amino acids. As DNA, the CDR3 is TGTGCCAGCAGTGATGGCGGGAGGGCCTCGAGCTCCTACGAGCAGTACTTC. Translating it yields CASSDGGRASSSYEQYF.

The genes are TRBV19 and TRBJ2-3, with TRBD2 matching over 10 bases. The CDR3 is made up of 14 amino acids. In germline, CDR1 is LNHDA, CDR2 SQIVND (reference sequence). The V segment lost 8 bases and the J segment 4 bases; nucleotides outside the gene matches: 6. The CDR3: CASARAGGADTQYF. The CDR3 nucleotides are TGTGCCAGTGCCCGAGCGGGAGGGGCAGATACGCAGTATTTT. The variable domain in full, completed from reference TRBV19 and TRBJ2-3, reads DGGITQSPKYLFRKEGQNVTLSCEQNLNHDAMYWYRQDPGQGLRLIYYSQIVNDFQKGDIAEGYSVSREKKESFPLTVTSAQKNPTAFYLCASARAGGADTQYFGPGTRLTVL.

This clonotype was detected ten times or more. The rearrangement joins TRBV7-9 to TRBJ2-7, with D perhaps matching TRBD1 or TRBD2 (5 bases each). The CDR3 contains 14 residues. Trimming cost V 5 bases and J 7 bases, with 18 bases left between them. Germline loops: CDR1 SEHNR, CDR2 FQNEAQ (reference sequence). CDR3 nucleotide sequence: TGTGCCAGCAGCAGCACCGGGACCCCTCATGAGCAGTACTTC. Protein: CASSSTGTPHEQYF. Using reference TRBV7-9 and TRBJ2-7 for the parts outside the CDR3, the full variable domain is DTGVSQNPRHKITKRGQNVTFRCDPISEHNRLYWYRQTLGQGPEFLTYFQNEAQLEKSRLLSDRFSAERPKGSFSTLEIQRTEQGDSAMYLCASSSTGTPHEQYFGPGTRLTVT.

This clonotype was detected only a few times. The chain combines TRBV7-8 with TRBJ1-2; 7 bases are shared with TRBD1. Germline assignment: CDR1 SGHVS and CDR2 FQNEAQ. This CDR3 region has 13 residues. The J segment lost 4 bases and the V segment lost 5 bases, leaving 4 bases of the junction unmatched. For the CDR3, the DNA is TGTGCCAGCAGCAGGGGACAGACCTATGGCTACACCTTC. Its translation is CASSRGQTYGYTF. Variable domain in full (rest from reference TRBV7-8 and TRBJ1-2): GAGVSQSPRYKVAKRGQDVALRCDPISGHVSLFWYQQALGQGPEFLTYFQNEAQLDKSGLPSDRFFAERPEGSVSTLKIQRTQQEDSAVYLCASSRGQTYGYTFGSGTRLTVV.

This clonotype was found many times. V gene TRBV7-2 combines with J gene TRBJ1-1; a possible D gene is TRBD1 (6 bases). The CDR3 runs to 14 residues. Germline CDR1 SGHTA, CDR2 FQGNSA. The V gene lost 1 base and the J gene lost 1 base, with 7 bases spanning the gap. The chain's CDR3 is CASSLGGQNTEAFF. The CDR3 DNA reads TGTGCCAGCAGCTTAGGGGGACAGAACACTGAAGCTTTCTTT. Together with reference TRBV7-2 and TRBJ1-1, the CDR3 gives the full variable domain: GAGVSQSPSNKVTEKGKDVELRCDPISGHTALYWYRQSLGQGLEFLIYFQGNSAPDKSGLPSDRFSAERTGGSVSTLTIQRTQQEDSAVYLCASSLGGQNTEAFFGQGTRLTVV.

This clonotype was recorded at least ten times. The chain has TRBV15 and TRBJ2-5; 7 nucleotides match TRBD2. Per germline, CDR1 LNHNV and CDR2 YYDKDF (reference sequence). The CDR3 loop spans 16 amino acids. The ends lost 2 bases at V and 0 bases at J; junction bases unmatched: 6. CDR3 in amino acids: CATSRSSGEDQETQYF. CDR3 in DNA: TGTGCCACCAGCAGATCAAGCGGGGAAGACCAAGAGACCCAGTACTTC.

This clonotype was seen at least ten times. The chain uses TRBV6-1 and TRBJ2-7, with 11 nucleotides matching TRBD2. The CDR3 extends over 15 amino acids. Trimming cost V 4 bases and J 0 bases; bases outside gene matches: 2. The germline CDR1 and CDR2 sequences are MNHNS and SASEGT. This chain's CDR3 is CASSVTSGSSYEQYF. CDR3 coding DNA: TGTGCCAGCAGTGTAACTAGCGGGAGCTCCTACGAGCAGTACTTC.

This clonotype was picked up a small number of times. V and J are TRBV25-1 and TRBJ2-5; D is possibly TRBD2 (5 bases). This CDR3 has 16 residues. The V end was cut by 1 base, the J end by 5 bases, with 17 bases between. CDR1 MGHDK and CDR2 SYGVNS come from the germline V gene. CDR3 amino acids: CASSESREEFQETQYF. The CDR3 bases are TGTGCCAGCAGTGAATCGAGGGAAGAGTTCCAGGAGACCCAGTACTTC.

In the case of this clonotype: An end of the junction does not agree with germline; a read error may underlie this. The chain couples TRBV13 to TRBJ2-1; D perhaps matches TRBD1 (6 bases). The length of the CDR3 is 17 residues. The germline V gene encodes CDR1 PRHDT and CDR2 FYEKMQ (reference sequence). CDR3 bases: TGTGCCAGCAGCTCCACCTCAGGGGAGAGCTCCTACAATGAGCGGTTCTTC. Translation: CASSSTSGESSYNERFF.

This clonotype came up many times. V is TRBV12-3 or TRBV12-4 and J is TRBJ2-1; D possibly matches TRBD1 or TRBD2 (5 bases each). CDR3 length: 15 amino acids. V dropped 3 bases and J dropped 4 bases, with 13 bases sitting between them. In DNA form, the CDR3 reads TGTGCCAGCAGTTTTCGTCGGGACCCGTACAATGAGCAGTTCTTC. Its translation: CASSFRRDPYNEQFF.

The sample holds many counts of this clonotype. This rearrangement joins TRBV28 to TRBJ2-7; 8 nucleotides line up with TRBD1. Losses at the gene ends were 4 bases for V and 2 bases for J; bases not matched to a gene: 4. This CDR3 is built from 14 residues. Germline V CDR1 and CDR2: MDHEN, SYDVKM. This CDR3 reads CASSYRGITYEQYF. The CDR3 nucleotides are TGTGCCAGCAGTTACAGGGGGATCACCTACGAGCAGTACTTC.

This clonotype was observed at least ten times. This rearrangement joins TRBV29-1 to TRBJ2-1; 8 bases line up with TRBD2. Germline V gives CDR1 SQVTM, CDR2 ANQGSEA. With 7 bases clipped from V and 8 bases from J, the junction kept 10 bases outside the gene matches. This CDR3 contains 13 residues. CDR3 coding DNA: TGCAGCGCCTCGGGACTAGTGGGCGATGAGCAGTTCTTC. Its translation: CSASGLVGDEQFF.

This clonotype was observed many times. The chain combines TRBV7-9 with TRBJ1-2, with 8 bases matching TRBD1. Per germline, CDR1 SEHNR and CDR2 FQNEAQ (reference sequence). After removal of 4 bases from V and 2 bases from J, the junction contained 9 bases not matched to a gene. The CDR3 is 16 residues long. The CDR3 DNA reads TGTGCCAGCAGCTCCTTCCCTCGGGACAGGAACTATGGCTACACCTTC. It translates to CASSSFPRDRNYGYTF.

This clonotype was detected many times. This chain links TRBV13 with TRBJ1-5, with D possibly matching TRBD1 (5 bases). Germline-derived CDR1 and CDR2 are PRHDT and FYEKMQ (reference sequence). Trimming stripped 5 bases from V and 4 bases from J, with 12 bases between. This CDR3 contains 14 residues. CDR3 amino acids: CASSLGTVNQPQHF. CDR3 DNA sequence: TGTGCCAGCAGCCTTGGGACGGTTAATCAGCCCCAGCATTTT.

This clonotype was seen at least ten times. This chain connects TRBV3-1 to TRBJ2-7, with D unresolved. The germline CDR1 and CDR2 sequences are LGHDT and YNNKEL (reference sequence). The CDR3 contains 16 residues. Trimming left V 3 bases short and J 0 bases short, with 15 bases between. In DNA, the CDR3 is TGTGCCAGCAGCCAGGGAACATCTGTGATCTCCTACGAGCAGTACTTC. Translated, it gives CASSQGTSVISYEQYF.

A few counts support this clonotype. The CDR3 is CASSPRRLAGEEQFF. In DNA form, the CDR3 reads TGTGCCAGCAGCCCCAGGCGGCTAGCGGGAGAGGAGCAGTTCTTC. The chain employs TRBV9 and TRBJ2-1; 10 positions agree with TRBD2. This CDR3 contains 15 residues. The germline CDR1 and CDR2 sequences are SGDLS and YYNGEE. J gave up 10 bases and V 4 bases, and 11 bases lay outside the gene matches.

This clonotype was detected many times. The V call is TRBV2, the J call TRBJ2-1; a possible D gene is TRBD2 (6 bases). The CDR3 is made up of 16 amino acids. The germline gives CDR1 SNHLY, CDR2 FYNNEI. V lost 7 bases to trimming and J lost 1 base, with 17 bases between them. The CDR3 DNA reads TGTGCCAGCAATGATCGCGGGAAAGGGTCCTACAATGAGCAGTTCTTC. Its protein is CASNDRGKGSYNEQFF.

This clonotype was observed many times. The chain joins TRBV2 to TRBJ2-1, with 8 bases fitting TRBD2. The CDR3 is made up of 12 amino acids. Germline values: CDR1 SNHLY, CDR2 FYNNEI. Trimming at V came to 11 bases and at J to 8 bases, leaving 8 bases not matched to a gene. CDR3 in amino acids: CAGKREIHEQFF. In nucleotides, the CDR3 is TGTGCCGGAAAGCGGGAGATCCATGAGCAGTTCTTC.